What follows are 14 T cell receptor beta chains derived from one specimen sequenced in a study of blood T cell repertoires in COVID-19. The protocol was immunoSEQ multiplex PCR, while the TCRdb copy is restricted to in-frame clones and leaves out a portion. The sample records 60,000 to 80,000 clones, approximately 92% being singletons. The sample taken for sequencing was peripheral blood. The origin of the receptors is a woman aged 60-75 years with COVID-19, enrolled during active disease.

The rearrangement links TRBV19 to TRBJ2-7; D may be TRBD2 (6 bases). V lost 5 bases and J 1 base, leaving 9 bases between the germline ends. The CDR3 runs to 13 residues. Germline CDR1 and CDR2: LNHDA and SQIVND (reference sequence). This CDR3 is CASSPRGSYEQYF. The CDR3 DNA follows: TGTGCCAGTAGTCCTCGGGGGTCCTACGAGCAGTACTTC.

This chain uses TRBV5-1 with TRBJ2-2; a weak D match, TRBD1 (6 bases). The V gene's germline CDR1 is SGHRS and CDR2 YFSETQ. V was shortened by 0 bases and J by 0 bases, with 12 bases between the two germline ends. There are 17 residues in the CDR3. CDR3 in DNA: TGCGCCAGCAGCTTGGGTTTGAGGGGGACGAACACCGGGGAGCTGTTTTTT. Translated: CASSLGLRGTNTGELFF.

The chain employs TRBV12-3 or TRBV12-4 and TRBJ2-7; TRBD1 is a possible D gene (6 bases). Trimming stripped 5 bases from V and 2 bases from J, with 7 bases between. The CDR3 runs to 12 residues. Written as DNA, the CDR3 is TGTGCCAGCAGTCGGGACACCTACGAGCAGTACTTC. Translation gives CASSRDTYEQYF.

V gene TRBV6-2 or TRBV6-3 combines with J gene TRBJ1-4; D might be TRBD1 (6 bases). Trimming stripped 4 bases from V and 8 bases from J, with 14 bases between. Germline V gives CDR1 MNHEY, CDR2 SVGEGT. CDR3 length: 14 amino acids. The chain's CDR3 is CASSSWGHGEKLFF. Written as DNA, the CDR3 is TGTGCCAGCAGTTCCTGGGGGCATGGGGAAAAACTGTTTTTT.

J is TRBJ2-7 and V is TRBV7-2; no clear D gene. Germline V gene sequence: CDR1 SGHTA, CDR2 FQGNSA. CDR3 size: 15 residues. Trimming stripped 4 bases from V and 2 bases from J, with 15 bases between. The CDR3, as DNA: TGTGCCAGCAGCTCGACTTCCTCCCTTACCTACGAGCAGTACTTC. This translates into CASSSTSSLTYEQYF.

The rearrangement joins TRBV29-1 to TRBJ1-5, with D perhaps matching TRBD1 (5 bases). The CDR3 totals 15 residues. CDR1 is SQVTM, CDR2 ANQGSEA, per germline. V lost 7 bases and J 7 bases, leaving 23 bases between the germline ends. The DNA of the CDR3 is TGCAGCGCATCAGGCGGGGGAGGGGCAGGGCAGCCCCAGCATTTT. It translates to CSASGGGGAGQPQHF.

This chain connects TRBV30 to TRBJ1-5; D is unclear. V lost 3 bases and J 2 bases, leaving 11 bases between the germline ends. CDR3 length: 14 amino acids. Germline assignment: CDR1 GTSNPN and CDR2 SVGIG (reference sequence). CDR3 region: CAWSLLQGNQPQHF. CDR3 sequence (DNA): TGTGCCTGGAGCCTCCTCCAGGGCAATCAGCCCCAGCATTTT.

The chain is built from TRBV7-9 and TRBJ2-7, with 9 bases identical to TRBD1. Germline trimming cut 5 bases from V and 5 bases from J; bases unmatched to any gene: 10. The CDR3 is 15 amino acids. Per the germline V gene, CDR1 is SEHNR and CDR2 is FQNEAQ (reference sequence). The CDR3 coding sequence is TGTGCCAGCAGCGTCTCCGGGACAGGGACCCACGAGCAGTACTTC. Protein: CASSVSGTGTHEQYF. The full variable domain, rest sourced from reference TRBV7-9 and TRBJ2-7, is DTGVSQNPRHKITKRGQNVTFRCDPISEHNRLYWYRQTLGQGPEFLTYFQNEAQLEKSRLLSDRFSAERPKGSFSTLEIQRTEQGDSAMYLCASSVSGTGTHEQYFGPGTRLTVT.

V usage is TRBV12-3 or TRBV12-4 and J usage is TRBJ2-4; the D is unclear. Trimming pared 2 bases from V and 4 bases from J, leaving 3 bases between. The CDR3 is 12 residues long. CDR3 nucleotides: TGTGCCAGCAGTTTACCGAAAAACATTCAGTACTTC. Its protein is CASSLPKNIQYF.

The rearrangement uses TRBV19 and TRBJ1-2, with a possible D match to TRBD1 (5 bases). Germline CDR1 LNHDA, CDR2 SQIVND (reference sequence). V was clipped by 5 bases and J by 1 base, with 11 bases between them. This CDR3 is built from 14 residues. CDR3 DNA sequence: TGTGCCAGTAGTCTGGACATCATTAACTATGGCTACACCTTC. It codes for CASSLDIINYGYTF.

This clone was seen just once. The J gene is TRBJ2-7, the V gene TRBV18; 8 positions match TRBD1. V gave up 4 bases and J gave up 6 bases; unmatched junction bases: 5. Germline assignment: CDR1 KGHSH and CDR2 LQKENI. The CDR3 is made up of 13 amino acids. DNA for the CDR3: TGTGCCAGCTCACTCCAGGGGGCGGGCGAGCAGTACTTC. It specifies CASSLQGAGEQYF.

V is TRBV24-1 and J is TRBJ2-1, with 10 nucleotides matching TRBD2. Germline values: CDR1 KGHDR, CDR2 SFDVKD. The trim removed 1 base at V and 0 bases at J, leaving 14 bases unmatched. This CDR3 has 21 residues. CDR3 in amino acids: CATSDLDRSQRGGSSYNEQFF. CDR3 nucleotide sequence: TGTGCCACCAGTGATTTAGACAGATCTCAGCGGGGGGGAAGCTCCTACAATGAGCAGTTCTTC.

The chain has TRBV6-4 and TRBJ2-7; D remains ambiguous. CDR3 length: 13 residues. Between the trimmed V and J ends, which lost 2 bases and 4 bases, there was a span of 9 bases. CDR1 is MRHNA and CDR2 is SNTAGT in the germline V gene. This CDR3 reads CASSDPDCYEQYF. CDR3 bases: TGTGCCAGCAGTGACCCCGACTGTTACGAGCAGTACTTC.

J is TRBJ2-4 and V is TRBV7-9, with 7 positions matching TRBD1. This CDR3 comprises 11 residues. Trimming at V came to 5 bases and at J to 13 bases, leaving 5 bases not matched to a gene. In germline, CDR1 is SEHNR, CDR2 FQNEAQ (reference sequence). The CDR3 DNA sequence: TGTGCCAGCAGCATAGGACAGGCCCAGTACTTC. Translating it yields CASSIGQAQYF.